This TCR beta chain was profiled in a study of T-cell reconstitution after alpha-beta-depleted transplantation in children. Study-wide points: A year had passed since transplant, and T-cell counts and diversity by then came mostly from newly produced T cells. From surviving recipient T cells and thymic progenitors came the high day-60 TCRbeta diversity observed in some patients. There were reportedly several hundred expanded graft clones from which alpha-beta T cells came about two months after transplant.

Unique molecular identifiers were incorporated during preparation of the TCRbeta library. TCRdb re-called the PCR reads with MiXCR, one entry per CDR3 protein. The top ten clones hold 9.5% to 12% of a sample with 250,000 to 400,000 distinct CDR3 sequences, around 25% of them seen once. This clonotype was observed a handful of times. What it binds is unknown. The V end lost 1 base, the J end lost 0 bases, and 10 bases lay between the germline ends. This CDR3 spans 15 amino acids. CDR1 and CDR2 from the germline V gene are KGHSH and LQKENI. The chain is built from TRBV18 and TRBJ2-7; D is unresolved. This receptor was obtained from a male patient aged 10-17 years who had a stem cell transplant for acute lymphoblastic leukemia, so the T cells may come from the graft donor. The sample in question was PBMCs, mostly from graft donor cells, obtained 180 days after TCRalphabeta/CD19-depleted stem cell transplant. CDR3 in amino acids: CASSPLGPRSYEQYF. The CDR3 bases are TGTGCCAGCTCACCACTCGGACCCCGCTCCTACGAGCAGTACTTC. Full variable domain (remainder filled in from reference TRBV18 and TRBJ2-7): NAGVMQNPRHLVRRRGQEARLRCSPMKGHSHVYWYRQLPEEGLKFMVYLQKENIIDESGMPKERFSAEFPKEGPSILRIQQVVRGDSAAYFCASSPLGPRSYEQYFGPGTRLTVT.